Listed below are T cell receptor beta chains from one sample, sequenced in a study of T cell repertoires and Cas9 in healthy adults. The data were produced by immunoSEQ multiplex PCR, yet TCRdb's version contains in-frame clones alone and is incomplete. Of tens of thousands of clones listed, about 92% are singletons. Sequences were obtained from CD4+ effector T cells (CD127+, CD25-, CD137-, CD154-) from PBMCs; culture status not recorded. These receptors were obtained from a human donor in good health. Each CDR3 is given with its conserved first and last residue. Fields, in order: J gene, clone size, D gene, V gene, CDR3 DNA, CDR3 protein. A D gene is named only where the DNA matches it firmly. Size tells how often a clone was seen (once, few, many) or the class of an expanded clone, and some rows leave it out.

j_call: TRBJ1-6; clone_size: NA; d_call: NA; v_call: TRBV5-6; cdr3_nt: TGTGCCAGCAGCTTGATTACAGGGAACAATTCACCCCTCCACTTT; cdr3_aa: CASSLITGNNSPLHF
j_call: TRBJ1-2; clone_size: NA; d_call: NA; v_call: TRBV6-1; cdr3_nt: TGTGCCAGCAGGACAACAGGGTCTCGGGGCTACACCTTC; cdr3_aa: CASRTTGSRGYTF
j_call: TRBJ1-2; clone_size: NA; d_call: NA; v_call: TRBV11-2; cdr3_nt: TGTGCCAGCAGCCAAGGGTTGGCAGGGAGATATGGCTACACCTTC; cdr3_aa: CASSQGLAGRYGYTF
j_call: TRBJ2-1; clone_size: NA; d_call: NA; v_call: TRBV6-1; cdr3_nt: TGTGCCAGCAGTGAACTGATAACAGCCTACAATGAGCAGTTCTTC; cdr3_aa: CASSELITAYNEQFF
j_call: TRBJ2-7; clone_size: NA; d_call: TRBD2; v_call: TRBV11-2; cdr3_nt: TGTGCCAGCAGAGGACTAGCGGGGGGCCGGGGCCCCTACGAGCAGTACTTC; cdr3_aa: CASRGLAGGRGPYEQYF
j_call: TRBJ2-7; clone_size: NA; d_call: NA; v_call: TRBV6-6; cdr3_nt: TGTGCCAGCAGTTCTCAAGGTTACGAGCAGTACTTC; cdr3_aa: CASSSQGYEQYF
j_call: TRBJ1-3; clone_size: NA; d_call: NA; v_call: TRBV6-5; cdr3_nt: TGTGCCAGCAGTTATACGCCGGGGGGCCCTGGAAACACCATATATTTT; cdr3_aa: CASSYTPGGPGNTIYF
j_call: TRBJ2-7; clone_size: NA; d_call: NA; v_call: TRBV18; cdr3_nt: TGTGCCAGCTCACCGGGTCCCACCCGCGAGCAGTACTTC; cdr3_aa: CASSPGPTREQYF
j_call: TRBJ2-2; clone_size: NA; d_call: NA; v_call: TRBV7-2; cdr3_nt: TGTGCCAGCAGCCCCAGGGATATGGGCGGGGAGCTGTTTTTT; cdr3_aa: CASSPRDMGGELFF
j_call: TRBJ1-3; clone_size: NA; d_call: NA; v_call: TRBV4-1; cdr3_nt: TGCGCCAGCAGCCCGTCGGGGAGCCGGGACACCATATATTTT; cdr3_aa: CASSPSGSRDTIYF
j_call: TRBJ1-1; clone_size: once; d_call: NA; v_call: TRBV2; cdr3_nt: TGTGCCAGCCGAGGTTTACGGGGGCACGGTGAAGCTTTCTTT; cdr3_aa: CASRGLRGHGEAFF
j_call: TRBJ1-5; clone_size: NA; d_call: NA; v_call: TRBV28; cdr3_nt: TGTGCCAGCAGGCGGACAGTTAATCAGCCCCAGCATTTT; cdr3_aa: CASRRTVNQPQHF
j_call: TRBJ1-6; clone_size: NA; d_call: TRBD1; v_call: TRBV27; cdr3_nt: TGTGCCAGCAGTTTCGGACAGGGTACCCCTTCACCCCTCCACTTT; cdr3_aa: CASSFGQGTPSPLHF
j_call: TRBJ1-6; clone_size: NA; d_call: TRBD1; v_call: TRBV2; cdr3_nt: TGTGCCAGCAGTGGGCGGACAGGGGATAATTCACCCCTCCACTTT; cdr3_aa: CASSGRTGDNSPLHF
j_call: TRBJ2-5; clone_size: NA; d_call: TRBD2; v_call: TRBV19; cdr3_nt: TGTGCCAGTAGTATAGCTTTAGGGCTAGCGGGGGCCGGGTACCAAGAGACCCAGTACTTC; cdr3_aa: CASSIALGLAGAGYQETQYF
j_call: TRBJ2-7; clone_size: once; d_call: NA; v_call: TRBV27; cdr3_nt: TGTGCCATCAAAAGGGGTGGTGGATCCTGCGAGCAGTACTTC; cdr3_aa: CAIKRGGGSCEQYF
j_call: TRBJ1-5; clone_size: few; d_call: NA; v_call: TRBV6-1; cdr3_nt: TGTGCCAGCAGTGAAGCCGGGGGGTCAAGGCCCCAGCATTTT; cdr3_aa: CASSEAGGSRPQHF
j_call: TRBJ2-2; clone_size: NA; d_call: NA; v_call: TRBV7-9; cdr3_nt: TGTGCCAGCAGCTTTAGGGAGCTGTTTTTT; cdr3_aa: CASSFRELFF
j_call: TRBJ2-3; clone_size: NA; d_call: TRBD2; v_call: TRBV9; cdr3_nt: TGTGCCAGCAGCGTAGCTAGCGGGGGGGCAGATACGCAGTATTTT; cdr3_aa: CASSVASGGADTQYF
j_call: TRBJ2-1; clone_size: NA; d_call: TRBD2; v_call: TRBV5-4; cdr3_nt: TGTGCCAGCAGCCCAGAATGGACTAGCGGGTACAATGAGCAGTTCTTC; cdr3_aa: CASSPEWTSGYNEQFF
j_call: TRBJ1-4; clone_size: NA; d_call: NA; v_call: TRBV18; cdr3_nt: TGTGCCAGCTCACCTCAAGTTGGGACTAATGAAAAACTGTTTTTT; cdr3_aa: CASSPQVGTNEKLFF
j_call: TRBJ2-5; clone_size: NA; d_call: NA; v_call: TRBV5-6; cdr3_nt: TGTGCCAGCAGGGGCTGGCAGGGGCAAGAGACCCAGTACTTC; cdr3_aa: CASRGWQGQETQYF
j_call: TRBJ2-3; clone_size: NA; d_call: NA; v_call: TRBV10-3; cdr3_nt: TGTGCCATCAGCCCTCAGGGATTTGAAGATACGCAGTATTTT; cdr3_aa: CAISPQGFEDTQYF
j_call: TRBJ1-5; clone_size: NA; d_call: TRBD1; v_call: TRBV30; cdr3_nt: TGTGCCTGGAGCCGGGACAGATATAGCAATCAGCCCCAGCATTTT; cdr3_aa: CAWSRDRYSNQPQHF
j_call: TRBJ2-3; clone_size: NA; d_call: NA; v_call: TRBV30; cdr3_nt: TGTGCCTGGAGTGTAATCACAGATACGCAGTATTTT; cdr3_aa: CAWSVITDTQYF
j_call: TRBJ1-2; clone_size: NA; d_call: NA; v_call: TRBV9; cdr3_nt: TGTGCCAGCAGCGTAGGTTGGGACTACGGCGGCTACACCTTC; cdr3_aa: CASSVGWDYGGYTF
j_call: TRBJ1-4; clone_size: once; d_call: TRBD1; v_call: TRBV7-9; cdr3_nt: TGTGCCAGCGGCGGACAGGGCAGACGGGCTAATGAAAAACTGTTTTTT; cdr3_aa: CASGGQGRRANEKLFF
j_call: TRBJ2-5; clone_size: NA; d_call: NA; v_call: TRBV29-1; cdr3_nt: TGCAGCGTTGAAAGTGGGATAAAGACCCAGTACTTC; cdr3_aa: CSVESGIKTQYF
j_call: TRBJ1-5; clone_size: NA; d_call: NA; v_call: TRBV19; cdr3_nt: TGTGCCAGTAGTATAGATTCCCCCAGGGGCAATCAGCCCCAGCATTTT; cdr3_aa: CASSIDSPRGNQPQHF
j_call: TRBJ2-7; clone_size: NA; d_call: TRBD1; v_call: TRBV4-2; cdr3_nt: TGTGCCAGCAGCCAAGACCGACAGGGGGTCGGCTACGAGCAGTACTTC; cdr3_aa: CASSQDRQGVGYEQYF
j_call: TRBJ2-1; clone_size: once; d_call: TRBD2; v_call: TRBV10-3; cdr3_nt: TGTGCCATCAGTGTAGGTGGCGGGGGGCTTAATGAGCAGTTCTTC; cdr3_aa: CAISVGGGGLNEQFF
j_call: TRBJ2-7; clone_size: NA; d_call: TRBD2; v_call: TRBV10-2; cdr3_nt: TGCGCCAGCAATCGGGGGAGGGGCTCCTACGAGCAGTACTTC; cdr3_aa: CASNRGRGSYEQYF
j_call: TRBJ1-2; clone_size: NA; d_call: NA; v_call: TRBV2; cdr3_nt: TGTGCCAGCAGCGCCGAGGGAGACTATGGCTACACCTTC; cdr3_aa: CASSAEGDYGYTF
j_call: TRBJ2-2; clone_size: NA; d_call: TRBD1; v_call: TRBV29-1; cdr3_nt: TGCAGCGTCGGGGGACAGGGAAACACCGGGGAGCTGTTTTTT; cdr3_aa: CSVGGQGNTGELFF
j_call: TRBJ2-5; clone_size: NA; d_call: NA; v_call: TRBV19; cdr3_nt: TGTGCCAGTAGTGTGTCCAAAAACCGGGAGACCCAGTACTTC; cdr3_aa: CASSVSKNRETQYF
j_call: TRBJ1-5; clone_size: NA; d_call: TRBD1; v_call: TRBV6-6; cdr3_nt: TGTGCCAGCAGCCCGGGACAGACCAATCAGCCCCAGCATTTT; cdr3_aa: CASSPGQTNQPQHF
j_call: TRBJ2-3; clone_size: NA; d_call: TRBD2; v_call: TRBV5-6; cdr3_nt: TGTGCCAGCAGCTTTATGGCTAGCGGGCAACCCACTGGGGATACGCAGTATTTT; cdr3_aa: CASSFMASGQPTGDTQYF
j_call: TRBJ2-3; clone_size: NA; d_call: NA; v_call: TRBV6-5; cdr3_nt: TGTGCCAGCAGCCGCGGTTCTTTGGCAGATACGCAGTATTTT; cdr3_aa: CASSRGSLADTQYF